This T cell receptor beta chain was obtained from a study of glioma-infiltrating T cells. In the study overall: Low-grade gliomas were grade II; glioblastomas were grade IV at initial diagnosis.

Germline V gives CDR1 MNHEY, CDR2 SMNVEV (reference sequence). This CDR3 is 17 amino acids long. Trimming removed 3 bases from V and 2 bases from J; junction bases left unmatched: 7. Study outcomes and limitations: Very few CDR3 sequences were shared between tissue and blood. Non-neoplastic patients had below-expected tissue-blood divergence, while all gliomas exceeded expectation. Shared blood CDR3 signature motifs marked patients with low tissue-blood divergence.

The iRepertoire nested amplicon-rescue multiplex PCR amplified TCR alpha and beta CDR3s from RNA. Via MiXCR, TCRdb re-called the multiplex PCR reads, giving one row per CDR3 protein. Of about 380,000 distinct CDR3 sequences detected, more than 35% appear once; the ten largest clones hold about 11%. This clonotype occurred many times. Its antigen is unknown. Sequenced material: glioma tissue, nonneoplastic brain tissue, or PBMCs (not recorded which). This TCR derives from a human donor with low-grade glioma or glioblastoma, undergoing nonglioma brain surgery, or in good health (not recorded which). This chain links TRBV27 with TRBJ2-3, with 11 bases identical to TRBD2. The CDR3 nucleotides are TGTGCCAGCAGTTTCTTAGCGGGAGGGCCAAACACAGATACGCAGTATTTT. The encoded protein is CASSFLAGGPNTDTQYF.